Presented here are 12 T cell receptor beta chains from one specimen sequenced in a study of T cells in Graves' hyperthyroidism and ophthalmopathy. RNA transcripts provided the source from which TCR beta CDR3 regions were amplified. An initial round of RT-PCR targeting the TCR CDR3 relied on the HTBI primer set. TCRdb re-called the multiplex PCR reads with MiXCR, one entry per CDR3 protein. The data show around 580,000 distinct CDR3 sequences, 40% to 55% seen once. Sequenced: peripheral blood or thyroid tissue (not recorded which). These receptors were collected from a woman aged 18-35 years with Graves' hyperthyroidism.

The chain couples TRBV7-6 to TRBJ2-7; 10 positions agree with TRBD2. Trimming took 10 bases from V and 7 from J; bases not matched to a gene: 13. This CDR3 has 14 amino acids. CDR1 and CDR2 from the germline V gene are SGHVS and FNYEAQ. CDR3 in amino acids: CAISEAGGPHEQYF. CDR3 DNA: TGTGCCATCAGTGAAGCGGGAGGGCCGCATGAGCAGTACTTC.

In its sample, this clonotype was seen a few times. For the CDR3, the DNA is TGCAGTGCTAGAGATGGGATGACAGGGGGAGTCGGCTACACCTTC. Its translation: CSARDGMTGGVGYTF. The chain has TRBV20-1 and TRBJ1-2; 9 nucleotides align to TRBD1. The CDR3 has 15 residues. Germline values: CDR1 DFQATT, CDR2 SNEGSKA (reference sequence). Trimming removed 0 bases from V and 8 bases from J; junction bases left unmatched: 10.

This clonotype was seen at least ten times. This rearrangement joins TRBV6-5 to TRBJ2-7, with 10 bases matching TRBD2. CDR3 size: 14 residues. Germline CDR1 reads MNHEY; CDR2 reads SVGAGI. With V trimmed by 6 bases and J by 6 bases, 8 bases remained unmatched. For the CDR3, the DNA is TGTGCCAGCAGCGGACTAGCGGTACTGGGCGAGCAGTACTTC. Encoded protein: CASSGLAVLGEQYF.

This clonotype was seen repeatedly, ten times or more. The chain is built from TRBV9 and TRBJ2-7; maybe TRBD1 (5 bases). V shed 3 bases and J shed 3 bases, with 10 bases lying between them. The germline CDR1 and CDR2 sequences are SGDLS and YYNGEE. CDR3 length: 13 residues. The CDR3 coding sequence is TGTGCCAGCAGCGCAGTGGACAACTACGAGCAGTACTTC. This encodes CASSAVDNYEQYF.

Many counts were recorded for this clonotype. This chain connects TRBV19 to TRBJ2-7; D possibly matches TRBD1 or TRBD2 (5 bases each). Germline V gives CDR1 LNHDA, CDR2 SQIVND (reference sequence). The CDR3 has 13 amino acids. V lost 3 bases and J 9 bases, leaving 15 bases between the germline ends. CDR3 nucleotide sequence: TGTGCCAGTAGTATTTCTCCAGGGAGTGCGCAGTACTTC. This encodes CASSISPGSAQYF.

The V gene is TRBV27, the J gene TRBJ2-5; D is ambiguous. CDR1 is MNHEY and CDR2 is SMNVEV in the germline V gene (reference sequence). The V gene lost 5 bases and the J gene lost 5 bases, with 15 bases spanning the gap. The CDR3 spans 14 residues. The CDR3 reads CASSPTQDGETQYF. CDR3 DNA sequence: TGTGCCAGCAGTCCAACGCAGGATGGGGAGACCCAGTACTTC.

Turning to this clonotype: This may come from a read error, since a much larger clone is one base off. The rearrangement joins TRBV6-1 to TRBJ2-7, with D perhaps assigned TRBD1 or TRBD2 (5 bases each). The CDR3 loop spans 15 amino acids. Germline CDR1 MNHNS, CDR2 SASEGT. Trimming shortened V by 5 bases and J by 7 bases, and 21 bases separated the two germline ends. The DNA for the CDR3 is TGTGCCAGCAGTACAGGTTTGAGGGGCTACAATGAGCAGTACTTC. This translates into CASSTGLRGYNEQYF.

The chain carries TRBV29-1 and TRBJ2-7; 9 bases line up with TRBD1. The junction had 6 bases not matched to a gene; V was cut back by 8 bases and J by 7 bases. Germline values: CDR1 SQVTM, CDR2 ANQGSEA. CDR3 length: 11 residues. The CDR3 spells CSLQGAREQYF. The CDR3, as DNA: TGCAGCCTACAGGGGGCGAGGGAGCAGTACTTC.

The chain carries TRBV5-6 and TRBJ2-7, with TRBD1 as a possible D gene (5 bases). V was clipped by 2 bases and J by 5 bases, with 8 bases between them. The germline CDR1 and CDR2 sequences are SGHDT and YYEEEE. The CDR3 runs 12 residues. CDR3 in DNA: TGTGCCAGCAGCTTTCAGGGCCACGAGCAGTACTTC. Its protein product is CASSFQGHEQYF.

This clonotype was counted once. Germline is not matched at one junction end, which may reflect a read error. This chain links TRBV10-1 with TRBJ2-7, with D uncertain. The CDR3 totals 13 residues. Germline V gives CDR1 WNHNN, CDR2 SYGVQD (reference sequence). The CDR3, as DNA: TGCGCCAGCAGCGATACCGTTATTGACGAGCGGTACTTC. It translates to CASSDTVIDERYF.

This clonotype was picked up many times. The chain is built from TRBV7-2 and TRBJ2-7; no firm D call. The CDR3 consists of 14 residues. Germline values: CDR1 SGHTA, CDR2 FQGNSA. The V end lost 2 bases, the J end lost 3 bases, and 11 bases lay between the germline ends. The chain's CDR3 is CASSLSAVDYEQYF. CDR3 coding DNA: TGTGCCAGCAGCTTATCTGCGGTAGACTACGAGCAGTACTTC.

A few counts support this clonotype. The chain recombines TRBV6-6 with TRBJ1-1; TRBD1 matches at 9 bases. Germline CDR1 MNHNY, CDR2 SVGAGI (reference sequence). This CDR3 region has 16 residues. Unmatched junction bases numbered 5, after V lost 2 bases and J lost 1 base. As DNA, the CDR3 is TGTGCCAGCAGTTACGGTCGGGACAGGGAGAACACTGAAGCTTTCTTT. Protein product: CASSYGRDRENTEAFF.